These T cell receptor beta chains were read from a single sample in a study of blood T cell repertoires in COVID-19. Sequenced by immunoSEQ multiplex PCR; TCRdb stores in-frame clones only, minus some. The sample holds approximately 240,000 clones, approximately 91% seen once. Sequencing was carried out using peripheral blood. The receptor set was obtained from a middle-aged woman who had recovered from COVID-19. Each CDR3 is given with its conserved first and last residue. D genes are given only for firm matches. The size of a clone is reported for some rows only, either as once, few or many, or as a class for expanded clones.

j_call,v_call,cdr3_length,d_call,clone_size,cdr3_nt,cdr3_aa
TRBJ1-2,TRBV19,14,TRBD1,NA,TGTGCCAGTAGTACCTACAGGGGCCCTATTGGCTACACCTTC,CASSTYRGPIGYTF
TRBJ2-5,TRBV5-6,17,NA,NA,TGTGCCAGCAGCCGGCGGTCCGCGCTGACAGGACAAGAGACCCAGTACTTC,CASSRRSALTGQETQYF
TRBJ2-1,TRBV9,16,NA,NA,TGTGCCAGCAGCGTAGATATTCGCTCGGGGTACAATGAGCAGTTCTTC,CASSVDIRSGYNEQFF
TRBJ1-2,TRBV5-4,15,TRBD1,NA,TGTGCCAGCAGCCCCGGACAGGGACTTAACTATGGCTACACCTTC,CASSPGQGLNYGYTF
TRBJ1-4,TRBV7-2,14,NA,NA,TGTGCCAGCAGCTTAGCGGGGGGAGGCGAAAAACTGTTTTTT,CASSLAGGGEKLFF
TRBJ2-3,TRBV6-2/TRBV6-3,16,TRBD2,NA,TGTGCCAGCAGTTACACCCAGCGGGAGAGGGCAGATACGCAGTATTTT,CASSYTQRERADTQYF
TRBJ2-7,TRBV28,14,TRBD1,NA,TGTGCCAGCAGGCTTCCAGGGGGCTCCTACGAGCAGTACTTC,CASRLPGGSYEQYF
TRBJ1-1,TRBV30,13,NA,NA,TGTGCCTGGGGAAACACTATGAACACTGAAGCTTTCTTT,CAWGNTMNTEAFF
TRBJ1-2,TRBV6-6,15,NA,once,TGTGCCAGCAGTTACCCGACGGGTCGGAACTATGGCTACACCTTC,CASSYPTGRNYGYTF
TRBJ2-7,TRBV10-3,13,NA,once,TGTGCCATCAGTGACCGGGGATTTGGGGAGCAGTACTTC,CAISDRGFGEQYF
TRBJ1-2,TRBV2,13,TRBD1,NA,TGTGCCAGCAGTAAGGACAGGGAAGTTGGCTACACCTTC,CASSKDREVGYTF
TRBJ2-3,TRBV15,14,TRBD1,NA,TGTGCCACCAGCGCAGAGGAAGGGGGCTATACGCAGTATTTT,CATSAEEGGYTQYF
TRBJ2-1,TRBV23-1,16,NA,NA,TGCGCCAGCAGTCAATGGGCGGGGAAACCATACAATGAGCAGTTCTTC,CASSQWAGKPYNEQFF
TRBJ2-7,TRBV2,16,TRBD2,NA,TGTGCCAGCAGTGAGGAGTACCTCGCGGGAGTCAACGAGCAGTACTTC,CASSEEYLAGVNEQYF
TRBJ2-1,TRBV5-6,16,TRBD2,NA,TGTGCCAGCAGCATCATACCGGGACTAGTAGGCAATGAGCAGTTCTTC,CASSIIPGLVGNEQFF
TRBJ2-1,TRBV4-2,13,NA,NA,TGTGCCAGCAGCCACTCCACAGGGAATGAGCAGTTCTTC,CASSHSTGNEQFF
TRBJ2-3,TRBV7-9,17,NA,NA,TGTGCCAGCAGCCCCCCGTCGCCCGGGAGAAACACAGATACGCAGTATTTT,CASSPPSPGRNTDTQYF
TRBJ1-3,TRBV23-1,15,NA,once,TGCGCCAGCAGTCAAGGTGTGCGCTCTGGAAACACCATATATTTT,CASSQGVRSGNTIYF
TRBJ1-2,TRBV20-1,11,NA,once,TGCAGTGCTAGAAGAGGCTATGGCTACACCTTC,CSARRGYGYTF
TRBJ2-2,TRBV2,13,TRBD2,NA,TGTGCCAGCAGACGACTAGCGGGCGGGGAGCTGTTTTTT,CASRRLAGGELFF
TRBJ2-3,TRBV3-1/TRBV3-2,13,NA,few,TGTGCCAGCAGCCAATCCGGAGGTGATACGCAGTATTTT,CASSQSGGDTQYF
TRBJ1-5,TRBV19,14,NA,NA,TGTGCCAGTAGCCGAAGGACAGTGGGGTGGCCCCAGCATTTT,CASSRRTVGWPQHF
TRBJ1-2,TRBV27,14,TRBD1,NA,TGTGCCAGCAGTTCCAGGGGGCCAAGCTATGGCTACACCTTC,CASSSRGPSYGYTF
TRBJ2-1,TRBV5-8,13,NA,NA,TGTGCCAGCAGTTCCCGACTGGCCAATGAGCAGTTCTTC,CASSSRLANEQFF
TRBJ1-3,TRBV18,14,TRBD1,NA,TGTGCCAGCTCATCCCAGGGGGCTGGAAACACCATATATTTT,CASSSQGAGNTIYF
TRBJ2-5,TRBV11-3,12,NA,once,TGTGCCAGCAGCTCCTCCCAAGAGACCCAGTACTTC,CASSSSQETQYF
TRBJ2-3,TRBV5-6,15,NA,once,TGTGCCAGCAGCTTGGCGCAGGGTCGCGCAGATACGCAGTATTTT,CASSLAQGRADTQYF
TRBJ1-5,TRBV7-9,13,TRBD1,NA,TGTGCCAGCAGCCGAGGACAGGGGGAGCCCCAGCATTTT,CASSRGQGEPQHF
TRBJ1-4,TRBV24-1,13,NA,NA,TGTGCCACCAGTGATCACAGGGTTGAAAAACTGTTTTTT,CATSDHRVEKLFF
TRBJ2-2,TRBV5-8,12,NA,once,TGTGCCAGCAACCCGACATCCGGGGAGCTGTTTTTT,CASNPTSGELFF
TRBJ2-1,TRBV14,13,NA,NA,TGTGCCAGCAGCCAATATCCCGGGGGAGGTGGGTTCTTC,CASSQYPGGGGFF
TRBJ2-1,TRBV6-4,15,TRBD1,NA,TGTGCCAGCAGCCCCGGGACAGGGGGAAGGAATGAGCAGTTCTTC,CASSPGTGGRNEQFF
TRBJ1-3,TRBV4-2,18,TRBD1,NA,TGTGCCAGCAGCCAAGATATGGGGCAGGGGGCATTTGGAAACACCATATATTTT,CASSQDMGQGAFGNTIYF
TRBJ1-4,TRBV12-5,19,NA,NA,TGTGCTAGTGGTTTGTTCTGCAGGGGAATGGGGGCAACTAATGAAAAACTGTTTTTT,CASGLFCRGMGATNEKLFF
TRBJ1-2,TRBV5-4,15,TRBD1,NA,TGTGCCAGCAGGGCCGGGACAGGGGACTTCTATGGCTACACCTTC,CASRAGTGDFYGYTF
TRBJ1-1,TRBV7-9,15,TRBD1,NA,TGTGCCAGCAGCTCCCCGCAGGGGGTGAACACTGAAGCTTTCTTT,CASSSPQGVNTEAFF
TRBJ1-6,TRBV6-2/TRBV6-3,15,TRBD1,NA,TGTGCCAGCAGTCGCCGACAGGGGGCGAATTCACCCCTCCACTTT,CASSRRQGANSPLHF
TRBJ1-2,TRBV13,15,NA,NA,TGTGCCAGCAGCTTAGGCCGGCAGGGGAACTATGGCTACACCTTC,CASSLGRQGNYGYTF
TRBJ2-7,TRBV4-2,14,NA,NA,TGTGCCAGCAGGAGACTAGATCCCTCAGGCGAGCAGTACTTC,CASRRLDPSGEQYF
TRBJ2-7,TRBV15,14,TRBD1,once,TGTGCCACCCGAAACACGGGACAGCCCTACGAGCAGTACTTC,CATRNTGQPYEQYF
TRBJ2-3,TRBV5-4,16,TRBD2,NA,TGTGCCAGCAGCCGACTAGCGGGACTAAGCACAGATACGCAGTATTTT,CASSRLAGLSTDTQYF
TRBJ2-7,TRBV29-1,16,TRBD1,once,TGCAGCGTTGAAGGTCGTCAGGGGGCAAGAACCTACGAGCAGTACTTC,CSVEGRQGARTYEQYF
TRBJ2-3,TRBV6-2/TRBV6-3,15,TRBD2,NA,TGTGCCAGCAGTATCGGGACTAGCGGAGCAGATACGCAGTATTTT,CASSIGTSGADTQYF
TRBJ1-5,TRBV6-5,14,TRBD1,NA,TGTGCCAGCAGGGGGACAGGGTTGGGTCAGCCCCAGCATTTT,CASRGTGLGQPQHF
TRBJ1-3,TRBV5-5,16,TRBD1,NA,TGTGCCAGCAGCACCTCCGGGACAGGAATTGGAAACACCATATATTTT,CASSTSGTGIGNTIYF
TRBJ2-2,TRBV10-3,15,TRBD2,NA,TGTGCCATCAGTGGATCTAGCGGGAGCCCCGGGGAGCTGTTTTTT,CAISGSSGSPGELFF
TRBJ2-4,TRBV20-1,11,NA,NA,TGCAGTGCTTACCACGGGAACATTCAGTACTTC,CSAYHGNIQYF
TRBJ1-4,TRBV28,15,NA,NA,TGTGCCAGCAGTTCACCGACAGCCTCTAATGAAAAACTGTTTTTT,CASSSPTASNEKLFF
TRBJ2-1,TRBV7-8,13,NA,NA,TGTGCCAGCGCGGCGACTCGCCCCAATGAGCAGTTCTTC,CASAATRPNEQFF
TRBJ2-7,TRBV29-1,14,TRBD1,NA,TGCAGCGTGAGCTTCGGACAGGGCTCCTACGAGCAGTACTTC,CSVSFGQGSYEQYF
TRBJ2-7,TRBV7-6,17,TRBD2,NA,TGTGCCAGCAGCTTAGCCCGGGCGGGGGTTGGGGGCTACGAGCAGTACTTC,CASSLARAGVGGYEQYF
TRBJ2-5,TRBV5-1,14,TRBD2,NA,TGCGCCAGCAGTGGACTAGCGGGAGTTGAGACCCAGTACTTC,CASSGLAGVETQYF
TRBJ2-4,TRBV21-1,15,NA,NA,TGTGCCAGCAGCGATGGACCCCGACAGGAAAACATTCAGTACTTC,CASSDGPRQENIQYF
TRBJ2-3,TRBV24-1,15,NA,NA,TGTGCCACCAGTGATTTGCCAGTGCCCGGGGATACGCAGTATTTT,CATSDLPVPGDTQYF
TRBJ2-2,TRBV6-5,15,NA,NA,TGTGCCAGCACCCGTGGGGAGTTGAACACCGGGGAGCTGTTTTTT,CASTRGELNTGELFF